This T cell receptor delta chain comes out of a study of γδ T cells in repeated Plasmodium falciparum infection. In its sample, this clone was seen a few times. TCRdb assigns this DNA the protein of a much larger clone, which departs from its translation at residue 3; this likely reflects a read error, and the protein shown comes from translating the DNA. TCRdb reran clone calling via CATT on the multiplex PCR reads. Among 90,000 to 95,000 delta-chain clones listed, 0.95% to 1% were seen once. The source is a pool of human donors (malaria-infected and uninfected, not separated). Sequenced sample: gamma-delta T cells from blood.

In DNA, the CDR3 is TGTGCTCCTGAGGCCCCCTTCTCCTCCACCGATAAACTCATCTTT. It codes for CAPEAPFSSTDKLIF. The chain uses TRDV1 and TRDJ1, with TRDD2 as a possible D gene (5 bases). V dropped 10 bases and J dropped 1 base, with 19 bases sitting between them. This CDR3 spans 15 amino acids. CDR1 and CDR2 (germline): TSWWSYY, QGS.